The 10 T cell receptor beta chains below come from one sample, sequenced in a study of shared clonotypes between healthy human individuals. TCRdb keeps only in-frame clones here, not all; method: immunoSEQ multiplex PCR. The sample contains some 1,400,000 clones, roughly 96% of which appear only once. The sequenced material came from naive CD4+ T cells sorted from blood. Subset given: CD45RA+ positively selected. These receptors came from a young man in good health.

The chain employs TRBV7-9 and TRBJ2-7; 9 bases are shared with TRBD2. CDR3 length: 13 amino acids. CDR1 is SEHNR, CDR2 FQNEAQ, per germline (reference sequence). Trimming removed 9 bases from V and 2 bases from J; junction bases left unmatched: 5. The CDR3 DNA reads as TGTGCCAGGTTGCGGGAGGGCGCCTACGAGCAGTACTTC. Its protein product is CARLREGAYEQYF.

The chain recombines TRBV20-1 with TRBJ1-5, with 7 bases that match TRBD1. There are 11 residues in the CDR3. Germline lookup yields CDR1 DFQATT and CDR2 SNEGSKA (reference sequence). V lost 5 bases, J lost 7 bases, and 2 bases stayed unmatched. CDR3 sequence (DNA): TGCAGTGCTGACAGGGAACAGCCCCAGCATTTT. Translation gives CSADREQPQHF.

V gene TRBV5-1 combines with J gene TRBJ2-2; 9 nucleotides agree with TRBD2. Trimming cost V 4 bases and J 6 bases; bases outside gene matches: 10. This CDR3 has 16 residues. CDR1 is SGHRS and CDR2 is YFSETQ in the germline V gene. The CDR3 nucleotides read TGCGCCAGCAGCCGGGTGATAGCGGGAGTCTCCGGGGAGCTGTTTTTT. Translation: CASSRVIAGVSGELFF.

The gene calls are TRBV5-4 and TRBJ2-5, with no clear D. The germline V gene has CDR1 SGHNT and CDR2 YYREEE (reference sequence). V lost 1 base and J lost 5, with 12 bases in between. This CDR3 has 14 residues. The CDR3 DNA reads TGTGCCAGCAGCTTGAGGATGAATCTGGAGACCCAGTACTTC. As protein: CASSLRMNLETQYF.

J is TRBJ1-4 and V is TRBV5-1; TRBD1 matches at 7 bases. With V trimmed by 3 bases and J by 0 bases, 2 bases remained unmatched. CDR3 length equals 15 residues. The germline CDR1 and CDR2 sequences are SGHRS and YFSETQ. This CDR3 is CASSYTGATNEKLFF. As DNA, the CDR3 is TGCGCCAGCAGCTATACAGGGGCAACTAATGAAAAACTGTTTTTT.

The CDR3 region is CASSSDRAAEQYF. The CDR3 region has the DNA TGTGCCAGCAGCTCGGACAGGGCGGCCGAGCAGTACTTC. The V call is TRBV7-2, the J call TRBJ2-7; 8 bases are a match to TRBD1. The CDR3 runs to 13 residues. In germline, CDR1 is SGHTA, CDR2 FQGNSA. The V segment lost 4 bases and the J segment 6 bases; nucleotides outside the gene matches: 5.

The chain has TRBV9 and TRBJ2-1, with D unresolved. The CDR3 runs 15 residues. V dropped 0 bases and J dropped 1 base, with 8 bases sitting between them. The V gene's germline CDR1 is SGDLS and CDR2 YYNGEE. The CDR3 reads CASSVVPESYNEQFF. CDR3 sequence (DNA): TGTGCCAGCAGCGTAGTCCCCGAATCCTACAATGAGCAGTTCTTC.

The chain is built from TRBV27 and TRBJ1-1, with TRBD1 as a possible D gene (5 bases). CDR3 size: 13 residues. From germline, CDR1 is MNHEY and CDR2 SMNVEV (reference sequence). Trimming left V 6 bases short and J 4 bases short, with 12 bases between. DNA for the CDR3: TGTGCCAGCAGCCCCAGGGAGTTCACTGAAGCTTTCTTT. Protein: CASSPREFTEAFF.

The sample holds one count of this clone. This rearrangement joins TRBV15 to TRBJ1-1; 8 bases are a match to TRBD1. Germline V gene sequence: CDR1 LNHNV, CDR2 YYDKDF (reference sequence). The CDR3 loop spans 17 amino acids. The V and J ends lost 0 bases and 1 base, in that order; junction bases with no gene match: 7. The CDR3 DNA reads TGTGCCACCAGCAGAGACAGACAGGGGTCCTCGAACACTGAAGCTTTCTTT. Translation: CATSRDRQGSSNTEAFF.

The chain is built from TRBV7-8 and TRBJ2-7; 9 positions match TRBD1. The CDR3 loop spans 16 amino acids. CDR1 and CDR2 from the germline V gene are SGHVS and FQNEAQ. The junction had 11 bases not matched to a gene; V was cut back by 4 bases and J by 4 bases. The chain's CDR3 is CASSSARDRVSYEQYF. The CDR3, as DNA: TGTGCCAGCAGCTCGGCTCGGGACAGGGTATCGTACGAGCAGTACTTC.